This record concerns one TCR beta chain sequence. Only in-frame clones appear in the TCRdb table, and some are missing; sequencing was by immunoSEQ multiplex PCR. The table lists about 40,000 clones, roughly 91% of them singletons, with about 1.5% in the top ten. These data come from a study of T cell changes during pregnancy in multiple sclerosis. The CDR3 runs 15 residues. The V and J ends lost 4 bases and 7 bases respectively, with 16 bases between them. Per the germline V gene, CDR1 is SGHTA and CDR2 is FQGTGA. The clonotype comes from a female donor with multiple sclerosis, enrolled in a pregnancy study. This chain links TRBV7-3 with TRBJ2-2; D may correspond to TRBD1 or TRBD2 (5 bases each). The specimen sequenced was PBMCs (not recorded whether the cells were cultured). The CDR3 DNA follows: TGTGCCAGCAGCTCCCCCGGGGCTTGGGGCGGGGAGCTGTTTTTT. Encoded protein: CASSSPGAWGGELFF.